The clone carrying this TCR beta chain was seen a few times. The antigen is unknown. This record comes from a study of blood T cells in healthy people across ages. Study-level results: Not knowing donor CMV status may have confounded expanded clonotype changes. Whereas aged donors had fewer naive CD4+ cells, long-lived donors had more of them and higher diversity. TCR beta diversity per million T cells fell roughly linearly with age.

This CDR3 contains 16 residues. Germline-derived CDR1 and CDR2 are SGHRS and YFSETQ. With 4 bases clipped from V and 5 bases from J, the junction kept 8 bases outside the gene matches. Using a J-beta primer mix together with a sample-barcoded 5' primer, a second PCR was run for roughly 6 to 11 cycles. TCRdb fed the 5' RACE reads into MiXCR, producing one record per CDR3 protein. The sample records some 800,000 distinct CDR3 sequences, around two fifths being singletons. J is TRBJ2-3 and V is TRBV5-1; 12 bases map to TRBD1. The sample consisted of blood. The clonotype originates from a man aged 55 to 70 in good health. CDR3 DNA sequence: TGCGCCAGCAGCCTACCGGGACAGGGGGCAAGAGATACGCAGTATTTT. Protein: CASSLPGQGARDTQYF. Looking up the rest from reference TRBV5-1 and TRBJ2-3 gives the full variable domain: KAGVTQTPRYLIKTRGQQVTLSCSPISGHRSVSWYQQTPGQGLQFLFEYFSETQRNKGNFPGRFSGRQFSNSRSEMNVSTLELGDSALYLCASSLPGQGARDTQYFGPGTRLTVL.